Shown below are 22 T cell receptor beta chains from a single sample sequenced in a study of radiotherapy plus CTLA-4 blockade in lung cancer. Libraries were prepared by immunoSEQ multiplex PCR; TCRdb keeps only in-frame clonotypes and omits some of them. The sample records around 70,000 clones, approximately 79% being singletons. This specimen consisted of peripheral blood, obtained from a patient treated with radiotherapy plus ipilimumab. These receptors were obtained from a human donor with non-small cell lung cancer whose response to radiotherapy plus ipilimumab could not be evaluated. Some clones in this sample may be carry-over from other donors' samples.

This rearrangement joins TRBV7-2 to TRBJ2-3, with TRBD2 matching 13 bases. Trimming cost V 5 bases and J 0 bases; bases outside gene matches: 2. The length of the CDR3 is 16 residues. Germline V gives CDR1 SGHTA, CDR2 FQGNSA. CDR3 bases: TGTGCCAGCAGCAAGGGACTAGCGGGGAGCACAGATACGCAGTATTTT. This sequence encodes CASSKGLAGSTDTQYF.

The chain has TRBV5-4 and TRBJ2-2, with D possibly being TRBD1 (7 bases). Between the trimmed V and J ends, which lost 3 bases and 4 bases, there was a span of 28 bases. CDR3 length: 20 residues. Germline V gene lookup returns CDR1 SGHNT and CDR2 YYREEE (reference sequence). The CDR3 loop is CASSSPQGGLGAGSTGELFF. The CDR3 DNA is TGTGCCAGCAGCTCCCCTCAAGGGGGCTTAGGGGCGGGGTCCACCGGGGAGCTGTTTTTT.

The chain has TRBV4-1 and TRBJ2-2; tentatively, D is TRBD2 (6 bases). The CDR3 is 16 residues long. Between the trimmed V and J ends, which lost 0 bases and 3 bases, there was a span of 11 bases. Germline V gene sequence: CDR1 MGHRA, CDR2 YSYEKL. The CDR3 bases are TGCGCCAGCAGCCAAGATCGAGGACTATACACCGGGGAGCTGTTTTTT. It codes for CASSQDRGLYTGELFF.

V usage is TRBV7-9 and J usage is TRBJ2-7, with TRBD1 identical over 7 bases. The V and J ends lost 5 bases and 6 bases, in that order; junction bases with no gene match: 10. This CDR3 has 14 amino acids. CDR1 SEHNR and CDR2 FQNEAQ come from the germline V gene (reference sequence). CDR3 sequence reads: CASSRLTGDSEQYF. CDR3 nucleotide sequence: TGTGCCAGCAGCCGACTCACAGGGGATAGCGAGCAGTACTTC.

The rearrangement joins TRBV7-2 to TRBJ1-5; 10 nucleotides agree with TRBD1. The CDR3 consists of 16 residues. Losses at the gene ends were 4 bases for V and 1 base for J; bases not matched to a gene: 4. The V gene's germline CDR1 is SGHTA and CDR2 FQGNSA. CDR3 in amino acids: CASSSTGGGSNQPQHF. The CDR3 DNA is TGTGCCAGCAGCTCGACAGGGGGCGGGAGCAATCAGCCCCAGCATTTT.

This chain joins TRBV19 and TRBJ2-2, with 10 bases that match TRBD1. Unmatched junction bases numbered 11, after V lost 7 bases and J lost 6 bases. From germline, CDR1 is LNHDA and CDR2 SQIVND (reference sequence). This CDR3 is built from 16 residues. This chain's CDR3 is CASTPLDRGHSGELFF. DNA of the CDR3: TGTGCCAGTACCCCCCTAGACAGGGGGCATTCCGGGGAGCTGTTTTTT.

This clone has just one count. The CDR3 DNA is TGTGCCAGCAGGTCGGCAGGGGCGAGGGGCACCATATATTTT. Protein sequence: CASRSAGARGTIYF. The chain joins TRBV2 to TRBJ1-3; a possible D gene is TRBD1 (6 bases). The CDR3 is 14 residues long. The germline V gene has CDR1 SNHLY and CDR2 FYNNEI. V dropped 6 bases and J dropped 9 bases, with 18 bases sitting between them.

CDR3 sequence reads: CSARTGSKQYF. The CDR3 coding sequence is TGCAGTGCCAGGACAGGGTCGAAGCAGTACTTC. The chain uses TRBV20-1 and TRBJ2-7; 8 bases map to TRBD1. CDR3 length: 11 amino acids. The germline V gene encodes CDR1 DFQATT and CDR2 SNEGSKA (reference sequence). After removal of 6 bases from V and 8 bases from J, the junction contained 6 bases not matched to a gene.

CDR3 nucleotides: TGTGCCAGCAGCCCCAGGGTGAACACTGAAGCTTTCTTT. Protein product: CASSPRVNTEAFF. This chain joins TRBV11-1 and TRBJ1-1; D might be TRBD1 (5 bases). Trimming took off 5 bases at V and 0 bases at J, with 7 bases between the two ends. The CDR3 runs to 13 residues. Per the germline V gene, CDR1 is SGHAT and CDR2 is FQDESV (reference sequence).

The gene calls are TRBV11-2 and TRBJ1-6; D unresolved. Germline CDR1 SGHAT, CDR2 FQNNGV. V was clipped by 5 bases and J by 8 bases, with 7 bases between them. The CDR3 is 12 amino acids. CDR3 protein: CASSLPYSPLHF. In DNA, the CDR3 is TGTGCCAGCAGCCTTCCCTATTCACCCCTCCACTTT.

This chain joins TRBV6-5 and TRBJ2-1; 14 nucleotides match TRBD2. There are 13 residues in the CDR3. The germline CDR1 and CDR2 sequences are MNHEY and SVGAGI. After removal of 5 bases from V and 15 bases from J, the junction contained 6 bases not matched to a gene. In DNA, the CDR3 is TGTGCCAGCAGTCAGACTAGCGGGGGGGTTCGGTTCTTC. This sequence encodes CASSQTSGGVRFF.

The chain is built from TRBV6-5 and TRBJ2-7; possibly TRBD1 for D (6 bases). CDR1 is MNHEY and CDR2 is SVGAGI in the germline V gene. This CDR3 contains 12 residues. Trimming removed 7 bases at V and 4 bases at J, with 11 bases between. CDR3 DNA: TGTGCCAGCACAGGGGCGACTTACGAGCAGTACTTC. Protein product: CASTGATYEQYF.

The chain has TRBV5-4 and TRBJ2-5; tentative D call: TRBD1 (5 bases). The CDR3 has 15 amino acids. Germline values: CDR1 SGHNT, CDR2 YYREEE (reference sequence). Between the trimmed V and J ends, which lost 4 bases and 3 bases, there was a span of 16 bases. The CDR3 loop is CASSQDSGLEETQYF. Written as DNA, the CDR3 is TGTGCCAGCAGCCAAGACTCAGGGTTGGAAGAGACCCAGTACTTC.

This clone was observed a few times. The V gene is TRBV19, the J gene TRBJ1-6; TRBD1 aligns across 9 bases. CDR1 LNHDA and CDR2 SQIVND come from the germline V gene (reference sequence). The trim removed 7 bases at V and 9 bases at J, leaving 7 bases unmatched. There are 14 residues in the CDR3. CDR3 DNA sequence: TGTGCCAGTACCGTGACAGGGGGTGCTTCACCCCTCCACTTT. This sequence encodes CASTVTGGASPLHF. The whole variable domain, filled in from reference TRBV19 and TRBJ1-6, reads DGGITQSPKYLFRKEGQNVTLSCEQNLNHDAMYWYRQDPGQGLRLIYYSQIVNDFQKGDIAEGYSVSREKKESFPLTVTSAQKNPTAFYLCASTVTGGASPLHFGNGTRLTVT.

V usage is TRBV7-2 and J usage is TRBJ1-5; D ambiguous. CDR1 is SGHTA, CDR2 FQGNSA, per germline. V lost 3 bases and J 5 bases, leaving 8 bases between the germline ends. The CDR3 loop spans 13 amino acids. The DNA for the CDR3 is TGTGCCAGCAGCTTTACCACAGATCAGCCCCAGCATTTT. It yields the protein CASSFTTDQPQHF.

This chain uses TRBV4-2 with TRBJ2-7; D perhaps matches TRBD2 (7 bases). The length of the CDR3 is 15 residues. From germline, CDR1 is LGHNA and CDR2 YNFKEQ. V was trimmed by 4 bases and J by 4 bases, leaving 17 bases between them. The CDR3 sequence: CASSRGGGAGYEQYF. The CDR3 DNA reads TGTGCCAGCAGCCGGGGAGGGGGGGCCGGATACGAGCAGTACTTC.

The chain is built from TRBV5-6 and TRBJ1-1, with 7 bases that match TRBD1. V trimming: 2 bases; J trimming: 0 bases; junction bases outside the gene matches: 4. This CDR3 comprises 15 residues. Germline values: CDR1 SGHDT, CDR2 YYEEEE. The CDR3 sequence: CASSLRQGVNTEAFF. The CDR3 DNA sequence: TGTGCCAGCAGCTTACGACAGGGCGTGAACACTGAAGCTTTCTTT. Drawing the rest from reference TRBV5-6 and TRBJ1-1, the complete variable domain is DAGVTQSPTHLIKTRGQQVTLRCSPKSGHDTVSWYQQALGQGPQFIFQYYEEEERQRGNFPDRFSGHQFPNYSSELNVNALLLGDSALYLCASSLRQGVNTEAFFGQGTRLTVV.

To note about this clone: This sample includes further DNA sequences coding for the same CDR3. The gene calls are TRBV7-2 and TRBJ1-2; unclear D gene. The V gene's germline CDR1 is SGHTA and CDR2 FQGNSA. Trimming took off 1 base at V and 8 bases at J, with 8 bases between the two ends. The CDR3 consists of 12 residues. CDR3 loop: CASSLGGGGYTF. CDR3 nucleotide sequence: TGTGCCAGCAGCTTAGGTGGAGGGGGCTACACCTTC.

The rearrangement uses TRBV5-6 and TRBJ2-7; 11 bases map to TRBD2. Trimming removed 3 bases from V and 3 bases from J; junction bases left unmatched: 5. CDR1 is SGHDT, CDR2 YYEEEE, per germline. This CDR3 spans 15 amino acids. Here the CDR3 reads CASSSPGLAGYEQYF. The CDR3 DNA follows: TGTGCCAGCAGCTCCCCCGGACTAGCGGGCTACGAGCAGTACTTC.

In regard to this clone: A junction boundary mismatches the germline segment, possibly from a read error. The CDR3 reads CASSPLGGLAGGPGPDTQYF. The CDR3 bases are TGTGCTAGCAGCCCCCTGGGGGGACTAGCGGGGGGGCCCGGCCCAGATACGCAGTATTTT. This chain joins TRBV7-7 and TRBJ2-3; TRBD2 agrees at 16 bases. This CDR3 has 20 amino acids. CDR1 is SSHAT, CDR2 FNYEAQ, per germline (reference sequence).

This clone was recorded once. The V and J genes are TRBV5-1 and TRBJ1-5; 12 bases are a match to TRBD1. This CDR3 has 18 residues. Germline trimming cut 3 bases from V and 6 bases from J; bases unmatched to any gene: 13. CDR1 and CDR2 from the germline V gene are SGHRS and YFSETQ. The CDR3 bases are TGCGCCAGCAGCTATTCCCCGACCGGGACAGGGGGCGTTCAGCCCCAGCATTTT. The encoded protein is CASSYSPTGTGGVQPQHF.

A few counts support this clone. The rearrangement joins TRBV7-9 to TRBJ2-7; 7 bases fit TRBD1. The germline gives CDR1 SEHNR, CDR2 FQNEAQ (reference sequence). The J segment lost 2 bases and the V segment lost 5 bases, leaving 3 bases of the junction unmatched. The CDR3 runs to 13 residues. CDR3 bases: TGTGCCAGCAGCAGGGGACAGCCCTACGAGCAGTACTTC. It encodes CASSRGQPYEQYF.